The 31 T cell receptor beta chains presented below share a single source sample, sequenced in a study of cytomegalovirus exposure and HLA in healthy donors. A multiplex PCR was run with 60 Vbeta primers and 13 Jbeta primers. Sequenced by immunoSEQ multiplex PCR; TCRdb stores in-frame clones only, minus some. The data contain 180,000 or so clones, roughly 76% of them seen just once; the ten biggest clones take up roughly 4.9%. The specimen sequenced was PBMCs. The receptors derive from a woman aged 18-30 years in good health and CMV-seropositive.

This clone was recorded once. This same CDR3 is encoded by further DNA sequences in the sample. V usage is TRBV2 and J usage is TRBJ1-6, with 11 bases identical to TRBD1. The trim removed 6 bases at V and 10 bases at J, leaving 5 bases unmatched. CDR1 and CDR2 (germline): SNHLY, FYNNEI. This CDR3 is 14 amino acids long. CDR3 bases: TGTGCCAGCAGCAGGGACAGGGGGGGATCACCCCTCCACTTT. This translates into CASSRDRGGSPLHF. The complete variable domain, with remaining parts taken from reference TRBV2 and TRBJ1-6, reads EPEVTQTPSHQVTQMGQEVILRCVPISNHLYFYWYRQILGQKVEFLVSFYNNEISEKSEIFDDQFSVERPDGSNFTLKIRSTKLEDSAMYFCASSRDRGGSPLHFGNGTRLTVT.

The chain combines TRBV28 with TRBJ2-3; no definite D call. CDR1 and CDR2 from the germline V gene are MDHEN and SYDVKM. The CDR3 is 15 residues long. Trimming left V 7 bases short and J 2 bases short, with 16 bases between. The CDR3 sequence is CASTPLSAYTDTQYF. The DNA for the CDR3 is TGTGCCAGCACCCCCCTGAGTGCGTACACAGATACGCAGTATTTT.

The V gene is TRBV30, the J gene TRBJ2-3; D is possibly TRBD2 (6 bases). The CDR3 has 15 residues. Germline CDR1 GTSNPN, CDR2 SVGIG (reference sequence). V lost 1 base and J 0 bases, leaving 11 bases between the germline ends. The CDR3 nucleotides are TGTGCCTGGAGTGCAACCGGGACTAGCACAGATACGCAGTATTTT. It translates to CAWSATGTSTDTQYF.

The rearrangement uses TRBV27 and TRBJ2-7; TRBD1 matches at 10 bases. CDR3 size: 15 residues. Losses at the gene ends were 7 bases for V and 4 bases for J; bases not matched to a gene: 10. CDR1 is MNHEY and CDR2 is SMNVEV in the germline V gene (reference sequence). CDR3 region: CASTSPGQGPYEQYF. CDR3 nucleotide sequence: TGTGCCAGCACCTCTCCGGGACAGGGGCCTTACGAGCAGTACTTC.

This rearrangement joins TRBV18 to TRBJ2-5; D possibly corresponds to TRBD1 (6 bases). Trimming removed 2 bases at V and 5 bases at J, with 24 bases between. The V gene's germline CDR1 is KGHSH and CDR2 LQKENI. The CDR3 sequence is 18 residues long. CDR3 in DNA: TGTGCCAGCTCACCATACGGGTCGTCCGCAGGGGAGTGGGAGACCCAGTACTTC. Translation gives CASSPYGSSAGEWETQYF.

The chain carries TRBV11-2 and TRBJ2-5; D is possibly TRBD2 (5 bases). V shed 1 base and J shed 0 bases, with 12 bases lying between them. The CDR3 has 16 residues. The germline gives CDR1 SGHAT, CDR2 FQNNGV. In DNA, the CDR3 is TGTGCCAGCAGCTTAGTTCCAGCGGAGGACCAAGAGACCCAGTACTTC. Its protein product is CASSLVPAEDQETQYF.

This clone was seen a few times. The rearrangement links TRBV5-1 to TRBJ2-7, with D possibly matching TRBD1 (6 bases). Between the trimmed V and J ends, which lost 5 bases and 3 bases, there was a span of 9 bases. The CDR3 extends over 12 amino acids. Germline CDR1 and CDR2: SGHRS and YFSETQ. The CDR3 DNA sequence: TGCGCCAGCAGAATGGACAGCTACGAGCAGTACTTC. Residues: CASRMDSYEQYF.

This chain connects TRBV7-6 to TRBJ2-7, with D perhaps matching TRBD2 (5 bases). V shed 5 bases and J shed 7 bases, with 15 bases lying between them. From germline, CDR1 is SGHVS and CDR2 FNYEAQ. The CDR3 runs 13 residues. The CDR3 sequence is CASSPFFGGEQYF. The CDR3 DNA reads as TGTGCCAGCAGCCCCTTCTTCGGAGGAGAGCAGTACTTC.

The chain couples TRBV6-5 to TRBJ2-3; D is undetermined. Between the trimmed V and J ends, which lost 7 bases and 3 bases, there was a span of 11 bases. The CDR3 loop spans 13 amino acids. Germline V gives CDR1 MNHEY, CDR2 SVGAGI. CDR3 sequence: CASTPGSTDTQYF. CDR3 nucleotides: TGTGCCAGCACCCCGGGTTCAACAGATACGCAGTATTTT.

This clone was observed a handful of times. The J gene is TRBJ2-2, the V gene TRBV12-5, with a weak D call TRBD2 (7 bases). The germline V gene has CDR1 LGHNT and CDR2 FRNRAP. The CDR3 spans 14 residues. V was pared by 8 bases and J by 6 bases, with 16 bases between. CDR3 sequence reads: CASCIYGGPGELFF. DNA of the CDR3: TGTGCTAGTTGCATATACGGGGGGCCCGGGGAGCTGTTTTTT.

J is TRBJ2-2 and V is TRBV7-2; the D gene is possibly TRBD2 (6 bases). Trimming cost V 6 bases and J 6 bases, with 11 bases left between them. The CDR3 contains 13 residues. The germline CDR1 and CDR2 sequences are SGHTA and FQGNSA. The CDR3 loop is CASRRGEPGELFF. For the CDR3, the DNA is TGTGCCAGCAGACGCGGGGAACCCGGGGAGCTGTTTTTT.

The V call is TRBV13, the J call TRBJ1-2, with 7 bases aligning to TRBD1. This CDR3 contains 14 residues. With 6 bases clipped from V and 3 bases from J, the junction kept 7 bases outside the gene matches. Germline CDR1 and CDR2: PRHDT and FYEKMQ (reference sequence). In DNA form, the CDR3 reads TGTGCCAGCAGGCGGGACAGCTCTTACTATGGCTACACCTTC. Translating it yields CASRRDSSYYGYTF.

The chain employs TRBV29-1 and TRBJ2-4; weak D call: TRBD1 (6 bases). Trimming pared 1 base from V and 8 bases from J, leaving 9 bases between. Germline CDR1 reads SQVTM; CDR2 reads ANQGSEA. The CDR3 runs 12 residues. The CDR3 DNA is TGCAGCGTTGAAGTGCCAGGGGACATTCAGTACTTC. Protein sequence: CSVEVPGDIQYF. Supplemented by reference TRBV29-1 and TRBJ2-4, the full variable domain reads SAVISQKPSRDICQRGTSLTIQCQVDSQVTMMFWYRQQPGQSLTLIATANQGSEATYESGFVIDKFPISRPNLTFSTLTVSNMSPEDSSIYLCSVEVPGDIQYFGAGTRLSVL.

The chain recombines TRBV5-1 with TRBJ2-7, with a weak D call TRBD2 (5 bases). V gave up 2 bases and J gave up 3 bases, with 12 bases separating them. This CDR3 comprises 14 residues. The germline CDR1 and CDR2 sequences are SGHRS and YFSETQ. The CDR3 here is CASSLYGVNYEQYF. The CDR3 DNA reads as TGCGCCAGCAGCTTATACGGGGTGAACTACGAGCAGTACTTC.

V is TRBV11-2 and J is TRBJ1-3; weak D call: TRBD1 (6 bases). V lost 3 bases, J lost 2 bases, and 11 bases lay in between. Looked up from germline, CDR1 is SGHAT and CDR2 is FQNNGV. This CDR3 region has 15 residues. The CDR3 DNA sequence: TGTGCCAGCAGCTTCAGGGACATCGCTGGAAACACCATATATTTT. The encoded protein is CASSFRDIAGNTIYF.

The chain joins TRBV11-2 to TRBJ1-6, with unresolved D. Germline CDR1 reads SGHAT; CDR2 reads FQNNGV. The V end was cut by 5 bases, the J end by 6 bases, with 17 bases between. CDR3 length equals 16 residues. The CDR3 reads CASSLVGSETNSPLHF. CDR3 in DNA: TGTGCCAGCAGCCTCGTCGGGTCCGAAACTAATTCACCCCTCCACTTT.

This chain links TRBV5-4 with TRBJ2-3; D perhaps matches TRBD2 (7 bases). The CDR3 length is 14 residues. V was pared by 2 bases and J by 9 bases, with 16 bases between. CDR1 and CDR2 (germline): SGHNT, YYREEE (reference sequence). The CDR3 sequence is CASSLGGGVRTQYF. The CDR3 coding sequence is TGTGCCAGCAGCTTAGGCGGGGGCGTTCGGACGCAGTATTTT.

This clone occurred a few times. The chain combines TRBV10-3 with TRBJ1-3, with a tentative D call TRBD1 (6 bases). Trimming left V 10 bases short and J 2 bases short, with 18 bases between. CDR3 size: 15 residues. Germline V lookup: CDR1 ENHRY, CDR2 SYGVKD. The CDR3 bases are TGTGCCAGCCTGGGGGTGCGGACAGCTGGAAACACCATATATTTT. It encodes CASLGVRTAGNTIYF.

This chain's CDR3 is CASSYSRDGYTF. The CDR3 nucleotides read TGTGCCAGCAGTTACTCTCGGGATGGCTACACCTTC. The chain couples TRBV6-5 to TRBJ1-2; D uncertain. CDR3 length equals 12 residues. The germline V gene encodes CDR1 MNHEY and CDR2 SVGAGI. Trimming shortened V by 0 bases and J by 6 bases, and 5 bases separated the two germline ends.

This clone has more than one count but fewer than ten. J is TRBJ1-2 and V is TRBV15; D not certain. The CDR3 sequence is 15 residues long. Germline CDR1 reads LNHNV; CDR2 reads YYDKDF (reference sequence). V was pared by 0 bases and J by 4 bases, with 12 bases between. The CDR3 spells CATSRDLAESYGYTF. In DNA form, the CDR3 reads TGTGCCACCAGCAGAGATCTCGCGGAGAGCTATGGCTACACCTTC.

This rearrangement joins TRBV9 to TRBJ2-2, with D uncertain. Trimming pared 0 bases from V and 3 bases from J, leaving 6 bases between. The CDR3 has 14 amino acids. The germline V gene has CDR1 SGDLS and CDR2 YYNGEE. Here the CDR3 DNA reads TGTGCCAGCAGCGTAGTCTATGACACCGGGGAGCTGTTTTTT. It is translated as CASSVVYDTGELFF.

This clone was seen a single time. The V and J genes are TRBV10-3 and TRBJ1-5, with D possibly matching TRBD1 (5 bases). CDR1 is ENHRY and CDR2 is SYGVKD in the germline V gene. Trimming pared 8 bases from V and 7 bases from J, leaving 18 bases between. CDR3 length: 14 amino acids. In DNA form, the CDR3 reads TGTGCCATCGGTCCCGGCGGGGCGGGGCAGCCCCAGCATTTT. This gives the protein CAIGPGGAGQPQHF.

The CDR3 protein is CASRLRAGDRGYTF. The CDR3 bases are TGTGCCAGCCGACTAAGAGCGGGGGATCGAGGCTACACCTTC. The V gene is TRBV2, the J gene TRBJ1-2, with a tentative D call TRBD1 (5 bases). CDR3 length: 14 amino acids. V was trimmed by 8 bases and J by 8 bases, leaving 21 bases between them. The germline gives CDR1 SNHLY, CDR2 FYNNEI.

This clone has just a few counts. The CDR3 spells CASSLGGGSYNSPLHF. For the CDR3, the DNA is TGCGCCAGCAGCTTGGGCGGGGGGAGCTATAATTCACCCCTCCACTTT. The chain has TRBV5-1 and TRBJ1-6; possible D gene TRBD1, 5 bases. The CDR3 runs to 16 residues. The germline V and J ends were trimmed by 0 bases and 3 bases, with 10 bases remaining between them. CDR1 is SGHRS, CDR2 YFSETQ, per germline.

The V and J genes are TRBV19 and TRBJ2-1; possibly TRBD2 for D (6 bases). The CDR3 extends over 14 amino acids. CDR1 is LNHDA and CDR2 is SQIVND in the germline V gene (reference sequence). Trimming stripped 9 bases from V and 3 bases from J, with 15 bases between. The CDR3 spells CASRETSYYNEQFF. The CDR3 DNA sequence: TGTGCCAGCAGAGAGACTAGTTACTACAATGAGCAGTTCTTC.

The chain combines TRBV27 with TRBJ1-4; D gene unclear. V lost 2 bases, J lost 5 bases, and 6 bases lay in between. CDR3 size: 13 residues. The germline CDR1 and CDR2 sequences are MNHEY and SMNVEV (reference sequence). The CDR3 nucleotides read TGTGCCAGCAGTTTAAGGGAGAATGAAAAACTGTTTTTT. This sequence encodes CASSLRENEKLFF.

This clone was observed a handful of times. This chain joins TRBV5-4 and TRBJ2-7; possibly TRBD2 for D (5 bases). Germline V gene lookup returns CDR1 SGHNT and CDR2 YYREEE (reference sequence). The CDR3 runs 17 residues. Deletions cut 4 bases from V and 6 bases from J, with 26 bases between. CDR3 DNA: TGTGCCAGCAGCCCCGGCGGGTGGGTTCTAGGGAGTGCCGAGCAGTACTTC. Residues: CASSPGGWVLGSAEQYF.

A remark on this clone: One end of the junction varies from germline; a read error may be responsible. The chain employs TRBV7-7 and TRBJ2-2; 8 bases agree with TRBD1. The CDR3 runs to 16 residues. The germline gives CDR1 SSHAT, CDR2 FNYEAQ (reference sequence). For the CDR3, the DNA is TGTGCTAGCAGCGACAAACGGGGACAGGACACCGGGGAGCTGTTTTTT. Protein sequence: CASSDKRGQDTGELFF.

The chain employs TRBV14 and TRBJ2-3; 7 nucleotides line up with TRBD2. Germline CDR1 SGHDN, CDR2 FVKESK. Trimming cost V 4 bases and J 6 bases; bases outside gene matches: 7. This CDR3 has 14 residues. The CDR3 region has the DNA TGTGCCAGCAGCCCGACTAGCCGCCTTGATACGCAGTATTTT. This codes for CASSPTSRLDTQYF.

V and J are TRBV4-1 and TRBJ1-4; TRBD1 is a possible D gene (5 bases). Germline V gene data show CDR1 as MGHRA and CDR2 as YSYEKL. V was trimmed by 3 bases and J by 7 bases, leaving 9 bases between them. The CDR3 runs 13 residues. CDR3: CASSQGLLEKLFF. CDR3 nucleotide sequence: TGCGCCAGCAGCCAGGGACTTCTTGAAAAACTGTTTTTT.

The chain has TRBV28 and TRBJ2-5; 7 bases agree with TRBD1. Germline assignment: CDR1 MDHEN and CDR2 SYDVKM. The CDR3 is 14 amino acids. The ends lost 7 bases at V and 3 bases at J; junction bases unmatched: 8. Written as DNA, the CDR3 is TGTGCCAGCACCTTATCGGGGACAGAAGAGACCCAGTACTTC. It specifies CASTLSGTEETQYF.